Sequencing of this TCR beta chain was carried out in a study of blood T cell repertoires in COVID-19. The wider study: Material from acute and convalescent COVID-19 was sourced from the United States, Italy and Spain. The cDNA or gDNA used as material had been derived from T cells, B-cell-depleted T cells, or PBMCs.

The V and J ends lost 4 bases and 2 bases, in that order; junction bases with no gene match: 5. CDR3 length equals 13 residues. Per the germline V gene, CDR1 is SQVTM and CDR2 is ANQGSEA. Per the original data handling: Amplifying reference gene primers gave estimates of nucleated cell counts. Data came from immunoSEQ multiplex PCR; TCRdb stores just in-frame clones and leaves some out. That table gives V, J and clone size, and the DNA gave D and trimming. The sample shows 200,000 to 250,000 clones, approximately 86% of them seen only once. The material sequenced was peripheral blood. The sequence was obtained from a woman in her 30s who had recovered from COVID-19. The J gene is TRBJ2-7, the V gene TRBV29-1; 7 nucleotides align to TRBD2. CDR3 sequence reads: CSVVAGEPYEQYF. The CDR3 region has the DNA TGCAGCGTTGTGGCGGGGGAACCCTACGAGCAGTACTTC.